The clone carrying this TCR beta chain was picked up a small number of times. As yet, its antigen is unknown. These data come from a study of T cells in Graves' hyperthyroidism and ophthalmopathy. Regions amplified from RNA transcripts were the TCR beta CDR3 regions. A first-round RT-PCR of the TCR CDR3 used the HTBI primer set. MiXCR, applied by TCRdb to the multiplex PCR reads, yields one record per CDR3 protein. In the table there are fewer than 650,000 distinct CDR3 sequences, around 14% of which are singletons. Clinical symptoms, serum thyroxine and TRAb, thyroid ultrasound and orbital computed tomography were used for the diagnoses. Germline-derived CDR1 and CDR2 are MNHEY and SVGEGT. There are 13 residues in the CDR3. V shed 2 bases and J shed 11 bases, with 12 bases lying between them. The study, taken as a whole, reports: Blood also held most thyroid clonotypes expanded beyond 0.001. Ophthalmopathy was distinguished from stable hyperthyroidism by 13 V-J signatures. In validation, the model predicted ophthalmopathy. These predictions came a median about 6.5 months before onset.

The source of this sequence is a woman aged 18-29 years with Graves' ophthalmopathy. This chain uses TRBV6-2 or TRBV6-3 with TRBJ1-4, with D perhaps TRBD1 (6 bases). The sample comprised blood. The CDR3 DNA is TGTGCCAGCAGTTACACCGACCAGGGGAAACTGTTTTTT. Amino acid sequence: CASSYTDQGKLFF.